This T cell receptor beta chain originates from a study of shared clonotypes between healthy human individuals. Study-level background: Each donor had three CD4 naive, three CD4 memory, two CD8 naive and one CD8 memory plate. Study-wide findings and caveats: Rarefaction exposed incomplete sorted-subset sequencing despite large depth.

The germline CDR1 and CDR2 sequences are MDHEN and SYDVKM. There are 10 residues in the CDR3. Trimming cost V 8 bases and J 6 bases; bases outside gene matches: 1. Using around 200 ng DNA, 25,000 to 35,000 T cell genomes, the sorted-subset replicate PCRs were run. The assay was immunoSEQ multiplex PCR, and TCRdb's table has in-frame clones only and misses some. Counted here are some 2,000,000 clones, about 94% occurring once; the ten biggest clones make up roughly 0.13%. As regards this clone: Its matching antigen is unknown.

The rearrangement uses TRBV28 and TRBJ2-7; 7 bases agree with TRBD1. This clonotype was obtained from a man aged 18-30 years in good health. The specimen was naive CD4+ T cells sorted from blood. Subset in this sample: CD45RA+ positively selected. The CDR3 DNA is TGTGCCAGCCAGGGGGTCGAGCAGTACTTC. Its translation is CASQGVEQYF.